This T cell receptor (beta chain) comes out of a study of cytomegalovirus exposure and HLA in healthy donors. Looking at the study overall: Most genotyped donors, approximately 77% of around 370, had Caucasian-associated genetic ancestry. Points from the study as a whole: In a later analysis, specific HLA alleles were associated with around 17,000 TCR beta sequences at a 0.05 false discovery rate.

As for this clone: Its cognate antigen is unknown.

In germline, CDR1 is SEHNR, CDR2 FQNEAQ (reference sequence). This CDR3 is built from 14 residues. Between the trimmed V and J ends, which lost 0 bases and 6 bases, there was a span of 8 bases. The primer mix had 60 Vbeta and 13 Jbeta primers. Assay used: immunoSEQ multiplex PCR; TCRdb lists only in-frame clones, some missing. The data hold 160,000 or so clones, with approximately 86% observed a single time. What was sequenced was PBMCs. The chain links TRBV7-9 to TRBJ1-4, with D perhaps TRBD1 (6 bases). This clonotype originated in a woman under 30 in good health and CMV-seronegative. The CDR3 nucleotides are TGTGCCAGCAGCTTAGCAGGGGGAGATGAAAAACTGTTTTTT. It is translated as CASSLAGGDEKLFF.